This T cell receptor beta chain emerged from a study of long-term antiretroviral therapy in people with HIV. They ran version v3.0 of the immunoSEQ assay at survey level. Here immunoSEQ multiplex PCR was the method, and the copy in TCRdb shows in-frame clones only, minus some. The sample records under 30,000 clones, over 70% being singletons. The CDR3 is made up of 15 amino acids. V lost 4 bases, J lost 4 bases, and 3 bases stayed unmatched. The germline gives CDR1 SGDLS, CDR2 YYNGEE. Points from the study as a whole: Among HIV repertoires, CDR3 length ranges were narrower than those of controls.

Remarks on this clone: What it recognizes is unknown.

The sequencing used unsorted PBMCs, collected 2.1 years after starting antiretroviral therapy. The sequence was collected from a man younger than 40 with HIV. The chain employs TRBV9 and TRBJ2-1; 12 bases fit TRBD2. CDR3 loop: CASSFGLAGYNEQFF. DNA of the CDR3: TGTGCCAGCAGCTTCGGACTAGCGGGATACAATGAGCAGTTCTTC.